This T cell receptor (beta chain) was retrieved from a study of identical twins. TCRdb passed the 5' RACE reads through MiXCR, listing each CDR3 protein once. The table records roughly 500,000 distinct CDR3 sequences, roughly a fifth of them present only once. This clonotype occurred many times. Germline V gene sequence: CDR1 SNHLY, CDR2 FYNNEI. Between the trimmed V and J ends, which lost 2 bases and 2 bases, there was a span of 8 bases. CDR3 length: 14 residues. These data were also reused for a study on T cells expressing NK-cell markers. From that report: Topping the CD3+CD56-NKG2C+ fraction as well were these clonotypes, in several donors.

The sequence derives from a woman younger than 30 in good health. V gene TRBV2 combines with J gene TRBJ2-3, with D unresolved. Sequencing input: CD4+ T cells sorted from blood. The CDR3 bases are TGTGCCAGCAGTGAAATAGCCTACACAGATACGCAGTATTTT. It codes for CASSEIAYTDTQYF.